Listed below are T cell receptor beta chains from one sample, sequenced in a study of tumor-infiltrating lymphocytes in primary liver carcinoma. TCRdb independently ran MiXCR on the multiplex PCR reads; one entry per CDR3 protein. Here the sample spans around 120,000 distinct CDR3 sequences, about two thirds being singletons. Sequenced: tumor-adjacent normal liver tissue. Receptor source: a woman aged 60-75 years with primary liver carcinoma and hepatitis B virus infection. Each CDR3 is given with its conserved first and last residue. D genes are given only for firm matches. The listing skips clone size in some rows; elsewhere it reads once, few, many or a size class.

clone_size d_call j_call v_call cdr3_nt cdr3_aa
. . TRBJ2-3 TRBV7-3 TGTGCCAGCAGCTTATCTGGATCTGCAGATACGCAGTATTTT CASSLSGSADTQYF
. . TRBJ2-7 TRBV4-1 TGCGTCAGCAGCCACAACCCCCTCTACGAGCAGTATTTC CVSSHNPLYEQYF
many TRBD1 TRBJ1-5 TRBV6-2/TRBV6-3 TGTGCCAGCAGAAGGACAGGGTCGAGCAATCAGCCCCAGCATTTT CASRRTGSSNQPQHF
. TRBD2 TRBJ2-3 TRBV6-1 TGTGCCAAAAAAGTTATTCCCGGGGGGTCCACAGATACGCAGTATTTT CAKKVIPGGSTDTQYF
many TRBD2 TRBJ2-6 TRBV29-1 TGCAGCGTTAGCAGGACTAGCGGGAGAAGTGGGGCCAACGTCCTGACTTTC CSVSRTSGRSGANVLTF
. . TRBJ2-7 TRBV6-1 TGTACCAGGTGCGAGAGCTTCTACGAGCAGTACTTC CTRCESFYEQYF
. TRBD2 TRBJ2-3 TRBV7-3 TGTGCCAGCAGAGGGGGAATGGCGGGAGGGCTGGATACGCAGTGTTTT CASRGGMAGGLDTQCF
. . TRBJ2-3 TRBV5-1 TGCGCCAGCAGCTTGGTCCCAGACATCACTAGCACAGATACGCAGTATTTT CASSLVPDITSTDTQYF
. . TRBJ2-7 TRBV11-2 TGTGCCAGCAGCCCTCCCCGGGGCTCCTGCGAACAGTACTTC CASSPPRGSCEQYF
. . TRBJ1-5 TRBV5-5 TGTGCCAGCAGCCACACGGGGGGCGCGGATCAGTCCCAGCATTTT CASSHTGGADQSQHF
. TRBD1 TRBJ2-5 TRBV4-2 TGTGCCATCAGCCTTCGACAGGGTCATATGGGGGAGACCCAATACTTC CAISLRQGHMGETQYF
. . TRBJ2-7 TRBV28 TGTGCCAGCAGTTTAGGTCTAGGGCTTCGCGAGAAGTACTTC CASSLGLGLREKYF
. TRBD1 TRBJ2-5 TRBV5-1 TGCGCCAGCAGCCGACAGGGAAAAAGAGAGACCCCGTATTTC CASSRQGKRETPYF
. TRBD2 TRBJ2-5 TRBV11-2 TGTGTCAGCAGCTTAGCCGCGGGAGGGGAGACTCACTACTTC CVSSLAAGGETHYF
. . TRBJ2-3 TRBV29-1 TGCAGCTCACGAGGGCTAGCTGGCGTCACAGCTACACAGTATTTT CSSRGLAGVTATQYF
. TRBD1 TRBJ2-5 TRBV5-1 TGCGCCGGCAGTTTGGGGACAGGGAGATCCCAAGAGACCCAGTACTTC CAGSLGTGRSQETQYF
many . TRBJ2-1 TRBV5-1 TGCGCCAGCAGCTTGGCGGGGGACAATGAGCAGTTCTTC CASSLAGDNEQFF
medium-sized TRBD1 TRBJ1-2 TRBV11-2 TGTGCCAGCAGCTTAGTAAGGCGCCGGGACAGGAGATATGGCTACACCTTC CASSLVRRRDRRYGYTF
. . TRBJ2-7 TRBV11-1 TGTGGCAGCAGCCCTCGGACGGCAGGACTACGCGACCAGTACTTC CGSSPRTAGLRDQYF
. . TRBJ1-2 TRBV11-2 TGTGCCAGCACTTCCGGGACGCAAAATGGCTACACCTTC CASTSGTQNGYTF
. TRBD1 TRBJ1-1 TRBV10-2 TGTGCCAGCCGACAGGGCGACACTCAGGCTTTCTTT CASRQGDTQAFF
. . TRBJ2-3 TRBV10-2 TGCGCCAGCAGTGAGTCGATCGCAGGTATGCAGTATTTT CASSESIAGMQYF
. TRBD2 TRBJ2-3 TRBV6-6 TGTGTCACCTCGGGACTAGCGGACGGCACAGACACGCAGTATTTT CVTSGLADGTDTQYF
many TRBD2 TRBJ2-1 TRBV7-8 TGTGCCAGCAGCCCAAGGACTAGCGGGAGGGCCCTCTACAATGAGCAGTTCTTC CASSPRTSGRALYNEQFF
. . TRBJ2-7 TRBV12-3/TRBV12-4 TGTGCCAGCAGTTCCCAAGAGGGGACCGAGCTGTACTTC CASSSQEGTELYF